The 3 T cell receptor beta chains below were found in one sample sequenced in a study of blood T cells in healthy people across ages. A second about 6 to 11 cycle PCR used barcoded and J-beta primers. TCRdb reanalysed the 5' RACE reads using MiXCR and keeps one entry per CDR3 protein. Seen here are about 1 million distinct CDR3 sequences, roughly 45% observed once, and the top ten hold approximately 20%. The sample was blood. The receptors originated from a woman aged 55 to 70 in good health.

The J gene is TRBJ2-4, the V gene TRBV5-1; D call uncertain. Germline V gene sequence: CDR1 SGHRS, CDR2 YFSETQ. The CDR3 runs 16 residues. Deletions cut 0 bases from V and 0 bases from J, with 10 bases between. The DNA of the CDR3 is TGCGCCAGCAGCTTGGGCATACAGATAGCCAAAAACATTCAGTACTTC. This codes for CASSLGIQIAKNIQYF.

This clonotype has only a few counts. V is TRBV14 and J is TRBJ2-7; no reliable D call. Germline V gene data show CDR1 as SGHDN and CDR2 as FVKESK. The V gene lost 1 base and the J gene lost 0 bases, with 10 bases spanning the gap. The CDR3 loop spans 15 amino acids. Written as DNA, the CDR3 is TGTGCCAGCAGCCAAGGGCCATTTAGCTCCTACGAGCAGTACTTC. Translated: CASSQGPFSSYEQYF.

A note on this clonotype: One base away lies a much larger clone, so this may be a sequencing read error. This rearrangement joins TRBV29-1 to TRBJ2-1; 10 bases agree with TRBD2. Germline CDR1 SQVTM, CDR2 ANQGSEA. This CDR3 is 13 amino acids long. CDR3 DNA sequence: TGCAGCGCTGGACTAGCGGACTACACTGAGCAGTTCTTC. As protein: CSAGLADYTEQFF.